This entry lists 22 T cell receptor beta chains sequenced from one sample in a study of blood T cell repertoires in COVID-19. The data were produced by immunoSEQ multiplex PCR, yet TCRdb's version contains in-frame clones alone and is incomplete. The data show 140,000 or so clones, with about three quarters seen just once and about 2% held by the top ten. The sequencing sample was made of peripheral blood. The source of these receptors is a woman aged 55-70 years with acute or convalescent COVID-19.

The gene calls are TRBV24-1 and TRBJ2-1; 8 bases line up with TRBD2. The V segment lost 3 bases and the J segment 9 bases; nucleotides outside the gene matches: 12. Germline CDR1 and CDR2: KGHDR and SFDVKD. The CDR3 loop spans 16 amino acids. The CDR3, as DNA: TGTGCCACCAGTGATCCTTTAAGCGGGAGAGGACGTGAGCAGTTCTTC. Its translation is CATSDPLSGRGREQFF.

The rearrangement uses TRBV10-2 and TRBJ2-3, with TRBD2 matching 9 bases. CDR1 is WSHSY, CDR2 SAAADI, per germline. The CDR3 totals 16 residues. The V and J ends lost 3 bases and 1 base, in that order; junction bases with no gene match: 5. The CDR3 region is CASSDFIAGGTDTQYF. In nucleotides, the CDR3 is TGCGCCAGCAGTGATTTCATAGCGGGAGGCACAGATACGCAGTATTTT.

The chain links TRBV7-2 to TRBJ2-1; 13 bases fit TRBD2. The CDR3 is 16 residues long. CDR1 and CDR2 (germline): SGHTA, FQGNSA. J gave up 2 bases and V 4 bases, and 2 bases lay outside the gene matches. CDR3 in DNA: TGTGCCAGCAGCTCGGGACTAGCGGGACCCTACAATGAGCAGTTCTTC. Its translation is CASSSGLAGPYNEQFF.

V is TRBV5-4 and J is TRBJ1-6; 10 nucleotides align to TRBD1. CDR1 SGHNT and CDR2 YYREEE come from the germline V gene (reference sequence). V shed 3 bases, J shed 9 bases, and the junction held 6 bases outside the gene matches. The CDR3 length is 15 residues. CDR3 sequence: CASSSQTGGSSPLHF. For the CDR3, the DNA is TGTGCCAGCAGCTCTCAGACAGGGGGCAGTTCACCCCTCCACTTT.

The chain couples TRBV5-1 to TRBJ1-1; D not resolved. Germline V gene data show CDR1 as SGHRS and CDR2 as YFSETQ. The germline V and J ends were trimmed by 5 bases and 4 bases, with 12 bases remaining between them. This CDR3 is 13 amino acids long. CDR3 nucleotide sequence: TGCGCCAGCAGTAAGGAGCGCCTCACTGAAGCTTTCTTT. Its protein product is CASSKERLTEAFF.

About this clone itself: Other DNA sequences in the same sample also yield this CDR3. The chain employs TRBV19 and TRBJ2-6; 7 nucleotides align to TRBD1. Germline values: CDR1 LNHDA, CDR2 SQIVND (reference sequence). The ends lost 3 bases at V and 2 bases at J; junction bases unmatched: 1. The length of the CDR3 is 15 residues. CDR3 sequence reads: CASSIQGAGANVLTF. DNA for the CDR3: TGTGCCAGTAGTATTCAGGGGGCTGGGGCCAACGTCCTGACTTTC.

This clone was seen only once. DNA of the CDR3: TGTGCCATCAGTGAGAGGGGTAACTATGGCTACACCTTC. Protein product: CAISERGNYGYTF. The chain has TRBV10-3 and TRBJ1-2, with a tentative D call TRBD1 (5 bases). The V end was cut by 2 bases, the J end by 1 base, with 5 bases between. Looked up from germline, CDR1 is ENHRY and CDR2 is SYGVKD. This CDR3 spans 13 amino acids.

The chain employs TRBV30 and TRBJ2-1; 7 nucleotides line up with TRBD1. The CDR3 runs 14 residues. Per the germline V gene, CDR1 is GTSNPN and CDR2 is SVGIG (reference sequence). The V and J ends lost 0 bases and 3 bases, in that order; junction bases with no gene match: 2. The CDR3 protein is CAWSVGTVYNEQFF. CDR3 DNA sequence: TGTGCCTGGAGTGTCGGGACAGTCTACAATGAGCAGTTCTTC. Using reference TRBV30 and TRBJ2-1 for the parts outside the CDR3, the full variable domain is SQTIHQWPATLVQPVGSPLSLECTVEGTSNPNLYWYRQAAGRGLQLLFYSVGIGQISSEVPQNLSASRPQDRQFILSSKKLLLSDSGFYLCAWSVGTVYNEQFFGPGTRLTVL.

V usage is TRBV18 and J usage is TRBJ2-3; D is undetermined. The CDR3 extends over 16 amino acids. CDR1 is KGHSH, CDR2 LQKENI, per germline. The ends were cut back, 6 bases at V and 4 bases at J, with 20 bases in the middle. CDR3 bases: TGTGCCAGCTCCATACTGAATCAGGCGCAGGCAGATACGCAGTATTTT. Protein sequence: CASSILNQAQADTQYF.

The table lists this clone with a few counts. This sequence joins TRBV5-6 and TRBJ1-3, with D possibly TRBD1 on 5 matching bases. The CDR3 extends over 18 amino acids. Trimming left V 7 bases short and J 0 bases short, with 23 bases between. Germline CDR1 and CDR2: SGHDT and YYEEEE. The CDR3 spells CASHFDLIDSSSGNTIYF. The DNA of the CDR3 is TGTGCCAGCCACTTTGACCTCATCGACAGTAGCTCTGGAAACACCATATATTTT. Full variable domain (rest looked up from reference TRBV5-6 and TRBJ1-3): DAGVTQSPTHLIKTRGQQVTLRCSPKSGHDTVSWYQQALGQGPQFIFQYYEEEERQRGNFPDRFSGHQFPNYSSELNVNALLLGDSALYLCASHFDLIDSSSGNTIYFGEGSWLTVV.

The chain recombines TRBV28 with TRBJ1-1; perhaps TRBD1 as D (6 bases). The CDR3 sequence is 16 residues long. Trimming took off 6 bases at V and 1 base at J, with 18 bases between the two ends. Germline-derived CDR1 and CDR2 are MDHEN and SYDVKM. This CDR3 is CASRYDTGFANTEAFF. The CDR3 DNA is TGTGCCAGCAGATACGACACAGGGTTCGCGAACACTGAAGCTTTCTTT.

The chain uses TRBV27 and TRBJ1-2, with D perhaps TRBD1 (5 bases). The CDR3 is made up of 14 amino acids. The V gene's germline CDR1 is MNHEY and CDR2 SMNVEV (reference sequence). V lost 6 bases and J lost 4, with 15 bases in between. This chain's CDR3 is CASSLTDSLYGYTF. CDR3 coding DNA: TGTGCCAGCAGCCTCACCGACAGCCTCTATGGCTACACCTTC.

The chain employs TRBV15 and TRBJ2-1; TRBD2 is a possible D gene (5 bases). CDR1 is LNHNV and CDR2 is YYDKDF in the germline V gene (reference sequence). CDR3 size: 16 residues. The V end was cut by 2 bases, the J end by 1 base, with 12 bases between. This CDR3 reads CATSRPIRESYNEQFF. CDR3 nucleotide sequence: TGTGCCACCAGCAGACCCATACGGGAATCCTACAATGAGCAGTTCTTC.

This chain joins TRBV5-4 and TRBJ2-2; 7 bases agree with TRBD1. V trimming: 5 bases; J trimming: 3 bases; junction bases outside the gene matches: 7. Germline values: CDR1 SGHNT, CDR2 YYREEE (reference sequence). There are 15 residues in the CDR3. CDR3 sequence reads: CASSSDRSYTGELFF. CDR3 in DNA: TGTGCCAGCAGTTCGGACAGGTCCTACACCGGGGAGCTGTTTTTT.

CDR3 in amino acids: CASSTTSGNEQFF. The DNA of the CDR3 is TGTGCCAGCTCAACCACGTCGGGCAATGAGCAGTTCTTC. This chain links TRBV18 with TRBJ2-1, with D unclear. The CDR3 is made up of 13 amino acids. With 5 bases removed from V and 6 bases from J, the gap between germline ends came to 11 bases. The V gene's germline CDR1 is KGHSH and CDR2 LQKENI.

This clone was seen a single time. The V and J genes are TRBV5-1 and TRBJ2-1, with 7 bases fitting TRBD1. V lost 0 bases and J lost 4; bases outside the gene matches: 7. The CDR3 totals 16 residues. Per the germline V gene, CDR1 is SGHRS and CDR2 is YFSETQ. The CDR3, as DNA: TGCGCCAGCAGCTTGGAAGTCAGGGGGTCATACAATGAGCAGTTCTTC. Protein product: CASSLEVRGSYNEQFF.

CDR3: CASTPQGGPQHF. In nucleotides, the CDR3 is TGTGCCAGTACTCCTCAAGGGGGGCCCCAGCATTTT. The chain recombines TRBV19 with TRBJ1-5; D possibly corresponds to TRBD1 (6 bases). CDR1 is LNHDA, CDR2 SQIVND, per germline (reference sequence). V was cut by 7 bases and J by 9 bases, with 13 bases left in between. The CDR3 extends over 12 amino acids.

This rearrangement joins TRBV27 to TRBJ2-1, with 10 bases that match TRBD2. Germline CDR1 reads MNHEY; CDR2 reads SMNVEV (reference sequence). With 4 bases clipped from V and 6 bases from J, the junction kept 9 bases outside the gene matches. The CDR3 runs 16 residues. The CDR3 sequence is CASSSKREGQANEQFF. In DNA, the CDR3 is TGTGCCAGCAGTTCGAAGCGGGAGGGCCAGGCCAATGAGCAGTTCTTC.

The chain employs TRBV28 and TRBJ2-6, with 9 bases fitting TRBD1. CDR1 and CDR2 (germline): MDHEN, SYDVKM. Losses at the gene ends were 4 bases for V and 1 base for J; bases not matched to a gene: 5. The CDR3 is 17 residues long. The CDR3 is CASSSGQGLSGANVLTF. CDR3 in DNA: TGTGCCAGCAGTTCCGGACAGGGGTTATCTGGGGCCAACGTCCTGACTTTC.

The rearrangement uses TRBV2 and TRBJ2-3; D is possibly TRBD2 (6 bases). CDR1 SNHLY and CDR2 FYNNEI come from the germline V gene. Deletions cut 1 base from V and 0 bases from J, with 14 bases between. This CDR3 is built from 17 residues. CDR3 DNA: TGTGCCAGCAGTGAAGGAATAAGAGGGACTAGCACAGATACGCAGTATTTT. It codes for CASSEGIRGTSTDTQYF. Full variable domain (remainder filled in from reference TRBV2 and TRBJ2-3): EPEVTQTPSHQVTQMGQEVILRCVPISNHLYFYWYRQILGQKVEFLVSFYNNEISEKSEIFDDQFSVERPDGSNFTLKIRSTKLEDSAMYFCASSEGIRGTSTDTQYFGPGTRLTVL.

CDR3 bases: TGTGCCAGCACAAAGCGCTCGGGACAGGGGTACGAGCAGTACTTC. Protein sequence: CASTKRSGQGYEQYF. This chain joins TRBV6-5 and TRBJ2-7, with 10 bases matching TRBD1. This CDR3 has 15 residues. CDR1 and CDR2 from the germline V gene are MNHEY and SVGAGI. Losses at the gene ends were 7 bases for V and 4 bases for J; bases not matched to a gene: 10.

The chain uses TRBV19 and TRBJ2-5; TRBD2 aligns across 12 bases. This CDR3 spans 16 amino acids. The V and J ends lost 3 bases and 5 bases, in that order; junction bases with no gene match: 7. Germline V gene sequence: CDR1 LNHDA, CDR2 SQIVND (reference sequence). The CDR3 protein is CASSIRTSGILETQYF. In DNA, the CDR3 is TGTGCCAGTAGTATTCGGACTAGCGGGATCCTCGAGACCCAGTACTTC.